This T cell receptor beta chain appears in the sequencing data of a study of a mutant IDH1 vaccine in newly diagnosed glioma. Repertoires were generated with immunoSEQ multiplex PCR, while TCRdb's copy carries only in-frame clones and drops some. The sample comprises about 60,000 clones, about 81% of which are singletons, and around 8.2% rests with the top ten. Time point in this sample: week 11, during vaccination. Topical imiquimod accompanied each vaccine dose, which consisted of 300 ug of mutant IDH1 20-mer peptide. Tumors from donors were new WHO grade 3 or 4 IDH1-mutant astrocytomas with ATRX loss. Per the germline V gene, CDR1 is SGHTA and CDR2 is FQGNSA. The CDR3 totals 16 residues. J was trimmed by 6 bases and V by 5 bases; bases with no gene match: 10. To note about this clone: Its matching antigen is unknown.

The receptor's source is a woman aged 45-60 years with glioma. The sample in question was PBMCs, obtained from a glioma patient whose treatment included an IDH1 peptide vaccine. This chain joins TRBV7-2 and TRBJ2-1, with TRBD1 identical over 10 bases. The CDR3 sequence is CASSPNRDRGRNEQFF. CDR3 coding DNA: TGTGCCAGCAGCCCCAACCGGGACAGGGGACGCAATGAGCAGTTCTTC.